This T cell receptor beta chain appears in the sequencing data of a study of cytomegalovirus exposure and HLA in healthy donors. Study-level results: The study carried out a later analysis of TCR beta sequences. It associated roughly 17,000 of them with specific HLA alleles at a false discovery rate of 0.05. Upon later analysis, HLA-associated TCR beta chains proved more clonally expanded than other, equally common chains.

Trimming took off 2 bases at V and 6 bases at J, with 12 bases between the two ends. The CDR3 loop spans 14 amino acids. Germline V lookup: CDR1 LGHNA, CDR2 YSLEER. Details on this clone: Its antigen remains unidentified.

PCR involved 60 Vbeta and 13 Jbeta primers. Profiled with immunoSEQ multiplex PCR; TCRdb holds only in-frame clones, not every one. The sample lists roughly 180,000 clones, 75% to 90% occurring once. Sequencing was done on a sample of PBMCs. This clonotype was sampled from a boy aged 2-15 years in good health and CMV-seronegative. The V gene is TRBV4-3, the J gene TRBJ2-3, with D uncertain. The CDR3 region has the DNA TGCGCCAGCAGCCAACTACTCCTCGGGGATACGCAGTATTTT. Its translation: CASSQLLLGDTQYF.